This T cell receptor (beta chain) was recorded in a study of CXCR3-negative and CXCR3-positive naive CD8 T cells. Study information: The libraries yielded 130 million to 150 million TRB reads, about 1.5 +/- 0.3 million each. Overall study results and limits: Naive subsets were similarly diverse, while memory CD8+ repertoires were much less diverse. Researchers report that CXCR3-positive naive cells carry more hydrophobic TRB CDR3s than CXCR3-negative naive cells.

Concerning this clonotype: No antigen is known for it.

Libraries were UMI-labeled 5' RACE TRB cDNA. TCRdb reprocessed the 5' RACE reads, with one entry per CDR3 protein and no DNA. This repertoire includes under 150,000 distinct CDR3 sequences. The CDR3 totals 14 residues. From germline, CDR1 is MNHNS and CDR2 SASEGT. This TCR was recovered from a human donor in good health. Some clones in this sample may be carry-over from other donors' samples. Sequencing was performed on naive CXCR3+ CD8+ T cells from blood. Subset described: CD45RO-CCR7+CD27+CD95- naive CD8+ T cells expressing CXCR3 (TNR3+). V and J are TRBV6-1 and TRBJ2-3. The CDR3 is CASSGSLGTDTQYF.